The clone carrying this T cell receptor (beta chain) is termed medium-sized (0.01 to 0.1%). Its antigen remains unidentified. The sample belongs to a study of T cell responses to AZD1222 COVID-19 vaccine. Turning to the study itself: Pooled samples include second doses given at about 4 or 12 weeks.

Clones were sequenced by immunoSEQ multiplex PCR, and TCRdb holds only the in-frame ones, with some missing. The table lists 85,000 to 110,000 clones, about 90% of them singletons. Findings and caveats of the study: Mapped onto spike, vaccine-associated CD4 TCRs spanned it and were dominant at 160-218 and 743-854. All repertoire sampling was performed exclusively after the peak T cell response. The sample set comprised mostly white British donors with more females, and clonal diversity was possibly underestimated.

The ends lost 4 bases at V and 1 base at J; junction bases unmatched: 15. The CDR3 runs to 18 residues. CDR1 SGDLS and CDR2 YYNGEE come from the germline V gene. V gene TRBV9 combines with J gene TRBJ1-2; 8 bases fit TRBD1. The specimen was peripheral blood, collected on day 0 of AZD1222 vaccination. The receptor was derived from an adult in good health. CDR3 in DNA: TGTGCCAGCAGCATCTCGGACAGGGACACAACCTTTAACTATGGCTACACCTTC. It codes for CASSISDRDTTFNYGYTF.